One sample yielded the 15 T cell receptor beta chains listed below, sequenced in a study of OX40 agonist ivuxolimab in advanced cancers. TCRdb's table, derived via immunoSEQ multiplex PCR, lists solely in-frame clones and lacks some. The sample comprises about 20,000 clones, 70% to 90% of which are singletons, and less than 15% rests with the top ten. Material: CD4+ or CD8+ T cells sorted from blood, obtained in a trial of the OX40 agonist ivuxolimab. These receptors originate from an adult with an advanced solid tumor such as melanoma, head and neck, liver or kidney cancer.

V is TRBV4-1 and J is TRBJ1-1, with 7 bases matching TRBD1. Trimming took 3 bases from V and 5 from J; bases not matched to a gene: 9. This CDR3 spans 15 amino acids. Looked up from germline, CDR1 is MGHRA and CDR2 is YSYEKL. CDR3 region: CASSHQQQGSTEAFF. The CDR3 nucleotides read TGCGCCAGCAGCCACCAACAACAGGGGAGTACTGAAGCTTTCTTT.

The chain recombines TRBV6-6 with TRBJ1-1; unclear D gene. V lost 5 bases to trimming and J lost 3 bases, with 10 bases between them. This CDR3 has 13 residues. Germline CDR1 and CDR2: MNHNY and SVGAGI (reference sequence). CDR3 sequence (DNA): TGTGCCAGCAGTAACAATCGAGACACTGAAGCTTTCTTT. This gives the protein CASSNNRDTEAFF.

The V and J genes are TRBV5-6 and TRBJ2-5; D may be TRBD2 (5 bases). V was pared by 0 bases and J by 3 bases, with 12 bases between. CDR3 size: 15 residues. Germline CDR1 reads SGHDT; CDR2 reads YYEEEE. CDR3 sequence reads: CASSLAALAKETQYF. The CDR3 DNA sequence: TGTGCCAGCAGCTTGGCCGCGCTAGCCAAAGAGACCCAGTACTTC.

This rearrangement joins TRBV27 to TRBJ2-2; TRBD2 aligns across 9 bases. Germline V lookup: CDR1 MNHEY, CDR2 SMNVEV (reference sequence). The CDR3 is made up of 16 amino acids. V was pared by 6 bases and J by 6 bases, with 11 bases of the junction left unmatched. CDR3 sequence: CASSQTSGFRAGELFF. The CDR3 DNA is TGTGCCAGCAGCCAGACTAGCGGATTTAGGGCCGGGGAGCTGTTTTTT.

The chain combines TRBV5-1 with TRBJ1-1, with D unresolved. The CDR3 sequence is 14 residues long. V lost 2 bases to trimming and J lost 3 bases, with 11 bases between them. The germline V gene encodes CDR1 SGHRS and CDR2 YFSETQ. This CDR3 is CASSLGGVDTEAFF. CDR3 nucleotide sequence: TGCGCCAGCAGCTTAGGTGGGGTCGACACTGAAGCTTTCTTT.

V usage is TRBV7-6 and J usage is TRBJ2-7, with D possibly TRBD2 on 6 matching bases. The germline V and J ends were trimmed by 4 bases and 5 bases, with 18 bases remaining between them. This CDR3 is built from 15 residues. Germline-derived CDR1 and CDR2 are SGHVS and FNYEAQ. The chain's CDR3 is CASSSSGSPLDEQYF. CDR3 bases: TGTGCCAGCAGCTCGAGCGGGTCCCCTCTCGACGAGCAGTACTTC.

The chain links TRBV14 to TRBJ1-2; possibly TRBD1 for D (6 bases). V dropped 2 bases and J dropped 3 bases, with 13 bases sitting between them. The CDR3 totals 15 residues. CDR1 is SGHDN and CDR2 is FVKESK in the germline V gene. In nucleotides, the CDR3 is TGTGCCAGCAGCCAATATAGGAGGGGGGACTATGGCTACACCTTC. Translation: CASSQYRRGDYGYTF.

The chain combines TRBV5-1 with TRBJ1-1; no firm D call. The CDR3 loop spans 13 amino acids. The germline V and J ends were trimmed by 5 bases and 0 bases, with 8 bases remaining between them. In germline, CDR1 is SGHRS, CDR2 YFSETQ. In DNA, the CDR3 is TGCGCCAGCAGACAGTTCATGAACACTGAAGCTTTCTTT. Translation: CASRQFMNTEAFF.

The V call is TRBV19, the J call TRBJ1-1; maybe TRBD1 (5 bases). CDR1 LNHDA and CDR2 SQIVND come from the germline V gene (reference sequence). This CDR3 region has 15 residues. With 1 base removed from V and 6 bases from J, the gap between germline ends came to 15 bases. This chain's CDR3 is CASSIGPSGGAEAFF. The CDR3 DNA is TGTGCCAGTAGTATAGGCCCGAGTGGGGGGGCTGAAGCTTTCTTT.

This chain connects TRBV10-3 to TRBJ1-3; weak D call: TRBD1 (6 bases). The CDR3 runs 14 residues. Germline CDR1 is ENHRY and CDR2 is SYGVKD. Trimming took off 4 bases at V and 2 bases at J, with 9 bases between the two ends. The CDR3 reads CAISGGDTGNTIYF. The CDR3, as DNA: TGTGCCATCAGTGGTGGGGACACTGGAAACACCATATATTTT.

The rearrangement links TRBV15 to TRBJ1-2; TRBD1 might be the D (5 bases). Between the trimmed V and J ends, which lost 0 bases and 7 bases, there was a span of 15 bases. The germline V gene encodes CDR1 LNHNV and CDR2 YYDKDF (reference sequence). The CDR3 extends over 15 amino acids. The CDR3 loop is CATSRDRGGARGYTF. The CDR3 DNA reads TGTGCCACCAGCAGAGATAGAGGCGGGGCGCGTGGCTACACCTTC.

V gene TRBV6-1 combines with J gene TRBJ2-1; D remains unclear. Per germline, CDR1 MNHNS and CDR2 SASEGT. CDR3 length: 16 residues. Trimming took 3 bases from V and 2 from J, leaving 14 bases between them. The DNA for the CDR3 is TGTGCCAGCAGTGATGAGTTCCTCGGGCCCTACAATGAGCAGTTCTTC. Protein sequence: CASSDEFLGPYNEQFF.

This chain links TRBV7-8 with TRBJ2-7; 8 nucleotides align to TRBD1. The CDR3 loop spans 13 amino acids. V lost 6 bases to trimming and J lost 3 bases; unmatched junction nucleotides: 4. CDR1 and CDR2 from the germline V gene are SGHVS and FQNEAQ. The CDR3 DNA sequence: TGTGCCAGCAGACCCGGGACAGGCTACGAGCAGTACTTC. Translated: CASRPGTGYEQYF. The full variable domain, with the rest looked up from reference TRBV7-8 and TRBJ2-7, is GAGVSQSPRYKVAKRGQDVALRCDPISGHVSLFWYQQALGQGPEFLTYFQNEAQLDKSGLPSDRFFAERPEGSVSTLKIQRTQQEDSAVYLCASRPGTGYEQYFGPGTRLTVT.

V usage is TRBV27 and J usage is TRBJ1-2; the D gene is possibly TRBD1 (5 bases). V gave up 3 bases and J gave up 5 bases, with 22 bases separating them. The CDR3 has 17 residues. Germline lookup yields CDR1 MNHEY and CDR2 SMNVEV (reference sequence). CDR3 region: CASSFLSRGNREYGYTF. The CDR3 DNA reads as TGTGCCAGCAGTTTCCTTTCACGGGGGAATAGGGAGTATGGCTACACCTTC.

The rearrangement links TRBV5-4 to TRBJ2-3; 8 nucleotides align to TRBD2. The CDR3 spans 14 residues. V lost 4 bases, J lost 4 bases, and 5 bases stayed unmatched. Per the germline V gene, CDR1 is SGHNT and CDR2 is YYREEE (reference sequence). The DNA for the CDR3 is TGTGCCAGCAGCCTGGCGGGGGGCTCAGATACGCAGTATTTT. Translation: CASSLAGGSDTQYF.